The rows below give T cell receptor beta chains drawn from one sample of a study of CD8 T cells in ankylosing spondylitis. Via MiXCR, TCRdb re-called the 5' RACE reads, giving one row per CDR3 protein. The table has approximately 550,000 distinct CDR3 sequences, approximately 12% seen once. Sequenced: blood, either unsorted or a sorted T cell fraction (not recorded which). The receptors derive from a male donor with ankylosing spondylitis. CDR3s include the opening cysteine and the closing phenylalanine or tryptophan. A D gene is named only where the DNA matches it firmly. Part of the rows lack a size; the others show once, few, many or a class for expanded clones.

>NA|TRBV9|TRBJ2-7|NA
CASNLGGGPEEQYF
TGTGCCAGCAACCTGGGGGGAGGCCCAGAGGAGCAGTACTTC
>TRBD2|TRBV14|TRBJ2-7|NA
CASSQDYGTSGEQYF
TGTGCCAGCAGCCAAGATTACGGGACTAGCGGCGAGCAGTACTTC
>NA|TRBV11-2|TRBJ2-7|NA
CASSSYFSYEQYF
TGTGCCAGCAGCTCGTACTTCTCCTACGAGCAGTACTTC
>TRBD1|TRBV29-1|TRBJ2-7|few
CSIRQGGGYEQYF
TGCAGCATTCGACAGGGGGGAGGCTACGAGCAGTACTTC
>TRBD1|TRBV3-1|TRBJ1-5|few
CASSQDTPGQGLSNQPQHF
TGTGCCAGCAGCCAAGATACCCCGGGACAGGGTCTTAGTAATCAGCCCCAGCATTTT
>TRBD1|TRBV15|TRBJ1-6|many
CATSRGTGSPLHF
TGTGCCACCAGCAGAGGGACAGGGTCACCCCTCCACTTT
>NA|TRBV5-1|TRBJ2-5|few
CASSLVGFQETQYF
TGCGCCAGCAGCTTGGTGGGTTTCCAAGAGACCCAGTACTTC
>NA|TRBV10-1|TRBJ2-1|many
CASSETGTPNEQFF
TGCGCCAGCAGTGAAACCGGGACCCCGAATGAGCAGTTCTTC
>NA|TRBV12-3/TRBV12-4|TRBJ1-4|many
CASSRDSLNEKLFF
TGTGCCAGCAGTCGCGACAGCCTTAATGAAAAACTGTTTTTT
>NA|TRBV5-1|TRBJ2-7|NA
CASSPRTEAYEQYF
TGCGCCAGCAGCCCGAGGACAGAGGCCTACGAGCAGTACTTC
>TRBD1|TRBV27|TRBJ2-1|NA
CASSLPPGQGNNEQFF
TGTGCCAGCAGTCTCCCTCCGGGACAGGGGAATAATGAGCAGTTCTTC
>NA|TRBV5-1|TRBJ1-1|few
CASSLAGRTEAFF
TGCGCCAGCAGCTTGGCAGGGCGAACTGAAGCTTTCTTT
>TRBD2|TRBV27|TRBJ2-5|few
CASSLSGREAETQYF
TGTGCCAGCAGTTTAAGCGGGAGGGAGGCAGAGACCCAGTACTTC
>TRBD1|TRBV5-1|TRBJ2-6|NA
CASSPTMTGFTGANILTF
TGCGCCAGCAGCCCCACGATGACAGGGTTCACTGGGGCCAACATCCTGACTTTC
>NA|TRBV7-2|TRBJ2-5|few
CASSLGGGGETQYF
TGTGCCAGCAGCTTGGGAGGGGGGGGAGAGACCCAGTACTTC
>TRBD2|TRBV20-1|TRBJ2-1|few
CSAGTSGSNEQFF
TGCAGTGCTGGGACTAGCGGGAGTAATGAGCAGTTCTTC
>NA|TRBV3-1|TRBJ1-1|NA
CASSQDPPGNTEAFF
TGTGCCAGCAGCCAAGATCCCCCCGGGAACACTGAAGCTTTCTTT
>TRBD1|TRBV20-1|TRBJ2-4|NA
CSAKTGAKNIQYF
TGCAGTGCTAAGACAGGGGCCAAAAACATTCAGTACTTC
>TRBD1|TRBV7-9|TRBJ2-7|NA
CASSVNRGRTYEQYF
TGTGCCAGCAGCGTTAACAGGGGACGGACCTACGAGCAGTACTTC
>NA|TRBV13|TRBJ1-6|few
CASTDQVNNSPLHF
TGTGCCAGCACGGATCAGGTCAACAATTCACCCCTCCACTTT
>NA|TRBV20-1|TRBJ2-4|NA
CSARGVGKNIQYF
TGCAGTGCTAGAGGGGTGGGCAAAAACATTCAGTACTTC
>NA|TRBV2|TRBJ2-5|few
CASSSTGRETQYF
TGTGCCAGCAGCTCTACAGGGCGGGAGACCCAGTACTTC
>NA|TRBV20-1|TRBJ2-3|NA
CSAAGGAGHTTDTQYF
TGCAGTGCTGCCGGGGGTGCAGGGCACACGACAGATACGCAGTATTTT
>NA|TRBV6-1|TRBJ2-1|NA
CATQGFNSYNEQFF
TGTGCCACCCAGGGGTTTAACTCCTACAATGAGCAGTTCTTC
>NA|TRBV5-1|TRBJ2-1|few
CASSLMTGPNEQFF
TGCGCCAGCAGCTTGATGACCGGGCCCAATGAGCAGTTCTTC
>TRBD1|TRBV20-1|TRBJ1-6|few
CSARRDRGPNSPLHF
TGCAGTGCTAGAAGGGACAGGGGGCCTAATTCACCCCTCCACTTT
>TRBD1|TRBV25-1|TRBJ2-1|NA
CASSEPGTGREQFF
TGTGCCAGCAGTGAACCCGGGACAGGAAGAGAGCAGTTCTTC
>TRBD2|TRBV5-1|TRBJ2-1|many
CASTGTSGSDEQFF
TGCGCCAGCACCGGGACTAGCGGGAGCGATGAGCAGTTCTTC
>TRBD2|TRBV18|TRBJ2-3|NA
CASSPFSPGGSTDTQYF
TGTGCCAGCTCACCATTCTCTCCGGGAGGCAGCACAGATACGCAGTATTTT
>TRBD2|TRBV12-3/TRBV12-4|TRBJ2-1|NA
CASRASGVRGRSSYNEQFF
TGTGCCAGCAGAGCTAGCGGAGTTCGGGGAAGAAGCTCCTACAATGAGCAGTTCTTC